This TCR beta chain was recovered during a study of blood T cell repertoires in COVID-19. In the study overall: The United States, Italy and Spain supplied acute and convalescent COVID-19 samples. Sources were T cells, B-cell-depleted T cells, or PBMCs; the material itself was cDNA or gDNA.

In the original workflow: Using reference gene primer amplification, nucleated cell counts were estimated. This table comes from immunoSEQ multiplex PCR, and its TCRdb copy is limited to in-frame clones, with some not included. The DNA was the basis for D and trimming; V, J and clone size are from that table. The repertoire holds about 150,000 clones, with more than 80% as singletons. CDR3 length: 13 amino acids. CDR1 is GTSNPN and CDR2 is SVGIG in the germline V gene (reference sequence). V lost 2 bases to trimming and J lost 3 bases, with 8 bases between them. This chain links TRBV30 with TRBJ1-3; D gene uncertain. The source of this sequence is an older woman with active COVID-19. The sequenced material came from peripheral blood. CDR3 sequence: CAWSKDYGNTIYF. CDR3 DNA sequence: TGTGCCTGGAGTAAGGACTATGGAAACACCATATATTTT.